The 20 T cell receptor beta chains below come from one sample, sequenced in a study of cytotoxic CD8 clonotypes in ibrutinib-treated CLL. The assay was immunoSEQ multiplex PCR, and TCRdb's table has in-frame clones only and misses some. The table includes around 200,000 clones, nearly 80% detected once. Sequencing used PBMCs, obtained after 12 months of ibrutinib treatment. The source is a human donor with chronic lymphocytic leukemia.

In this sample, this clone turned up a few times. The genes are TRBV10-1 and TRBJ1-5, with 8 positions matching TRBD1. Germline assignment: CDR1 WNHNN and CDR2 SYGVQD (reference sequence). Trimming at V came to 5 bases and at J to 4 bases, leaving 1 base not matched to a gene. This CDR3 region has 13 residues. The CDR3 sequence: CASSWTGNQPQHF. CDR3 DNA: TGCGCCAGCAGTTGGACAGGGAATCAGCCCCAGCATTTT.

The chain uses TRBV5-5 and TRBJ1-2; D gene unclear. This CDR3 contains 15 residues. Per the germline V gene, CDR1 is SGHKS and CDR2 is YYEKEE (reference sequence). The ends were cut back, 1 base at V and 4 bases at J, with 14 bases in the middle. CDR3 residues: CASSLLGSLSYGYTF. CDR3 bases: TGTGCCAGCAGCTTGTTGGGCAGCTTAAGCTATGGCTACACCTTC.

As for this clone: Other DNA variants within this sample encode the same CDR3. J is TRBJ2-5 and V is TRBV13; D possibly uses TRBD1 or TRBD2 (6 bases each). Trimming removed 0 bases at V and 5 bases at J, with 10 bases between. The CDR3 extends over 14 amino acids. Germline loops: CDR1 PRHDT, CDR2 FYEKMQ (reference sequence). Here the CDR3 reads CASSLGGGQETQYF. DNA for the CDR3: TGTGCCAGCAGCTTAGGTGGGGGGCAGGAGACCCAGTACTTC.

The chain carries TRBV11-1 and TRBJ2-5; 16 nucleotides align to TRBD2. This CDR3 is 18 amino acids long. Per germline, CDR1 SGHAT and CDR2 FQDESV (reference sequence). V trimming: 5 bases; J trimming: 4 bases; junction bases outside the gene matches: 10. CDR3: CASSQYGTSGRAGETQYF. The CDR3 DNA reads TGTGCCAGCAGCCAATACGGGACTAGCGGGAGGGCCGGAGAGACCCAGTACTTC.

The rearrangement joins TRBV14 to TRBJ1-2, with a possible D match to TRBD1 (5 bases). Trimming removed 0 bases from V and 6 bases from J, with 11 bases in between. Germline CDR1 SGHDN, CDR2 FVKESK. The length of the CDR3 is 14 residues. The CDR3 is CASSQDAGGDGYTF. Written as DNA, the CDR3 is TGTGCCAGCAGCCAAGACGCGGGGGGAGATGGCTACACCTTC.

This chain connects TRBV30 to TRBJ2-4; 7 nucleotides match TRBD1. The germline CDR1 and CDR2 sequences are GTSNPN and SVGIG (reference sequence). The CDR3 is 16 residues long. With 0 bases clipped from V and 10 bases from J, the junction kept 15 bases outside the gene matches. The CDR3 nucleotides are TGTGCCTGGAGTGTACGGCCGGAGAGGGGGCGAACTATTCAGTACTTC. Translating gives CAWSVRPERGRTIQYF.

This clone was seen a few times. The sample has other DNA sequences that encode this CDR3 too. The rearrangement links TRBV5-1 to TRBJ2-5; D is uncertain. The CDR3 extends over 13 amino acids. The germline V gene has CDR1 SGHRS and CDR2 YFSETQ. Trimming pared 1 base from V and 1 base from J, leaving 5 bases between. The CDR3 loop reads CASSLSSQETQYF. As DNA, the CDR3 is TGCGCCAGCAGCTTGTCGTCCCAAGAGACCCAGTACTTC.

The CDR3 nucleotides are TGCGCCAGCAGCCCAAGGACAACCTCCTACGAGCAGTACTTC. Its protein product is CASSPRTTSYEQYF. This chain uses TRBV5-1 with TRBJ2-7; a possible D gene is TRBD1 (5 bases). Trimming shortened V by 4 bases and J by 0 bases, and 11 bases separated the two germline ends. Germline V lookup: CDR1 SGHRS, CDR2 YFSETQ. The CDR3 runs to 14 residues.

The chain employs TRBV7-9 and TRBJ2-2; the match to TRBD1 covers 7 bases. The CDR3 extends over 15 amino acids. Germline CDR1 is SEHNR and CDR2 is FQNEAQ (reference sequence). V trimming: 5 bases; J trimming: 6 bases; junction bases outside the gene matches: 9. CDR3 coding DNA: TGTGCCAGCAGCCCAGACAGGGTTTACCCCGGGGAGCTGTTTTTT. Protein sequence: CASSPDRVYPGELFF.

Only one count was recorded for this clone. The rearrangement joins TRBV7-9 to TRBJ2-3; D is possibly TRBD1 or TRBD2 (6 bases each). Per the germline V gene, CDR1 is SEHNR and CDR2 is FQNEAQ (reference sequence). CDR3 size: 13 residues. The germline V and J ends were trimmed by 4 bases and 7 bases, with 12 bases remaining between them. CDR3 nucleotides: TGTGCCAGCAGCTCCCGAGGGGGGAATACGCAGTATTTT. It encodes CASSSRGGNTQYF.

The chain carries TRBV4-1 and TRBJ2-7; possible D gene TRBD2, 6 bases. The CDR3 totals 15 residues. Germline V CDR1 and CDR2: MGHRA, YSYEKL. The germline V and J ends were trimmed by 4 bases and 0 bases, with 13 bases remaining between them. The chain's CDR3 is CASSLGAGSSYEQYF. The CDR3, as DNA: TGCGCCAGCAGCCTCGGAGCGGGCTCCTCCTACGAGCAGTACTTC.

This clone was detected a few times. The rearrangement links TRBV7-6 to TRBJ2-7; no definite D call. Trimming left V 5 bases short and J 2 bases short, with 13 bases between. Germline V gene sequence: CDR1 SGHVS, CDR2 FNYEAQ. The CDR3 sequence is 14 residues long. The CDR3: CASSDKDGTYEQYF. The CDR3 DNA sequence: TGTGCCAGCAGCGACAAGGACGGTACCTACGAGCAGTACTTC.

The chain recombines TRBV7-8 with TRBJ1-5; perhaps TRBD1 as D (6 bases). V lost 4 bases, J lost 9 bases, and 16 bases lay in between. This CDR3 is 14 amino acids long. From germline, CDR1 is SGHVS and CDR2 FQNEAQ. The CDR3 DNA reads TGTGCCAGCAGCTCCAGACAGGCCCCTCGGCCCCAGCATTTT. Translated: CASSSRQAPRPQHF.

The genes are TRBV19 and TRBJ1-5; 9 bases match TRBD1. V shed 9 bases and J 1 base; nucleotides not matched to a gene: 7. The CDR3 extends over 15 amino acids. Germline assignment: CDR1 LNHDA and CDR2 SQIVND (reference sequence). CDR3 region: CASGQGITSNQPQHF. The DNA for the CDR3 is TGTGCCAGCGGACAGGGGATAACAAGCAATCAGCCCCAGCATTTT.

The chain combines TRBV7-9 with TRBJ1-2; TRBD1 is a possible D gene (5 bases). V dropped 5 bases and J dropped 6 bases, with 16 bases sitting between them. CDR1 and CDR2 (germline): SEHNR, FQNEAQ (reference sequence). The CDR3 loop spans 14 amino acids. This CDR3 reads CASSGTLRGDGYTF. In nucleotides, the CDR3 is TGTGCCAGCAGCGGGACGTTGCGGGGTGATGGCTACACCTTC.

CDR3 sequence: CASSSLTGPGNSPLHF. CDR3 DNA sequence: TGTGCCAGCAGCTCACTGACAGGACCGGGTAATTCACCCCTCCACTTT. V usage is TRBV7-6 and J usage is TRBJ1-6; a weak D match, TRBD1 (6 bases). V was pared by 4 bases and J by 6 bases, with 16 bases between. The CDR3 covers 16 residues. CDR1 SGHVS and CDR2 FNYEAQ come from the germline V gene.

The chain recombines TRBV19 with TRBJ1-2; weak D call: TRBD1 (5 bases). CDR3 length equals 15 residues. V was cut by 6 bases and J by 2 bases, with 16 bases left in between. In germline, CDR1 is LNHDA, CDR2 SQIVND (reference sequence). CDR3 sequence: CASSLGTWNNYGYTF. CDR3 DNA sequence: TGTGCCAGTAGCCTAGGGACTTGGAACAACTATGGCTACACCTTC.

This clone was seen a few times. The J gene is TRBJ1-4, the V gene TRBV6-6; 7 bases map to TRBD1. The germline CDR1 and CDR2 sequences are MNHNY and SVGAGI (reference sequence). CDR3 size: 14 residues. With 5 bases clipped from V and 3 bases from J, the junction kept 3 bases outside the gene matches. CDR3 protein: CASSDRVANEKLFF. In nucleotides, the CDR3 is TGTGCCAGCAGTGACAGGGTGGCTAATGAAAAACTGTTTTTT.

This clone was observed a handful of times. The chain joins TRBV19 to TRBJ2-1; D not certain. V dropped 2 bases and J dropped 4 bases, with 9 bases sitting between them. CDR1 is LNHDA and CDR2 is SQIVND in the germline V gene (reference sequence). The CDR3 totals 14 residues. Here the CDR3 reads CASSIKARYNEQFF. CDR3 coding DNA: TGTGCCAGTAGTATAAAGGCCAGATACAATGAGCAGTTCTTC. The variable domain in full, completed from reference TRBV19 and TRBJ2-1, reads DGGITQSPKYLFRKEGQNVTLSCEQNLNHDAMYWYRQDPGQGLRLIYYSQIVNDFQKGDIAEGYSVSREKKESFPLTVTSAQKNPTAFYLCASSIKARYNEQFFGPGTRLTVL.

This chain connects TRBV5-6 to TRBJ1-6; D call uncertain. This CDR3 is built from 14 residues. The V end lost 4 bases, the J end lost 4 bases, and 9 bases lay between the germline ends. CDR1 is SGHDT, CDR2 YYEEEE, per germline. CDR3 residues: CASSGVGYNSPLHF. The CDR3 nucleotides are TGTGCCAGCAGCGGGGTGGGGTATAATTCACCCCTCCACTTT. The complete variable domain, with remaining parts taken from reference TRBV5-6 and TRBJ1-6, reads DAGVTQSPTHLIKTRGQQVTLRCSPKSGHDTVSWYQQALGQGPQFIFQYYEEEERQRGNFPDRFSGHQFPNYSSELNVNALLLGDSALYLCASSGVGYNSPLHFGNGTRLTVT.